One and the same sample provided the 15 T cell receptor beta chains below, sequenced in a study of cytomegalovirus exposure and HLA in healthy donors. It was with 60 Vbeta and 13 Jbeta primers that the PCR ran. Measured with immunoSEQ multiplex PCR; TCRdb has only the in-frame clones, and not every one. The table includes under 200,000 clones, roughly 80% detected once. The specimen sequenced was PBMCs. Every receptor here comes from a man aged 25-40 years in good health and CMV-seronegative.

In this sample, this clone turned up once. CDR3 residues: CASSLGLGRNEQFF. The CDR3 coding sequence is TGTGCCAGCAGCTTGGGTTTGGGGCGTAATGAGCAGTTCTTC. The rearrangement joins TRBV5-4 to TRBJ2-1; TRBD1 is a possible D gene (5 bases). The germline CDR1 and CDR2 sequences are SGHNT and YYREEE (reference sequence). The CDR3 consists of 14 residues. Between the trimmed V and J ends, which lost 0 bases and 7 bases, there was a span of 11 bases.

The sample holds a few counts of this clone. This chain connects TRBV5-1 to TRBJ2-4; TRBD1 is a possible D gene (6 bases). The V end was cut by 0 bases, the J end by 8 bases, with 15 bases between. The CDR3 extends over 15 amino acids. Germline lookup yields CDR1 SGHRS and CDR2 YFSETQ. CDR3 in DNA: TGCGCCAGCAGCTTGGGTCAGGGGATGGAGTACATTCAGTACTTC. This translates into CASSLGQGMEYIQYF. Based on the CDR3 plus reference TRBV5-1 and TRBJ2-4, the full variable domain is KAGVTQTPRYLIKTRGQQVTLSCSPISGHRSVSWYQQTPGQGLQFLFEYFSETQRNKGNFPGRFSGRQFSNSRSEMNVSTLELGDSALYLCASSLGQGMEYIQYFGAGTRLSVL.

Concerning this clone itself: The same CDR3 can be traced to other DNA sequences in this sample. The genes are TRBV19 and TRBJ2-6, with D possibly matching TRBD2 (6 bases). Germline assignment: CDR1 LNHDA and CDR2 SQIVND (reference sequence). The V end was cut by 1 base, the J end by 2 bases, with 9 bases between. The CDR3 loop spans 16 amino acids. This CDR3 reads CASSIVPGAGANVLTF. The CDR3 DNA is TGTGCCAGTAGTATAGTACCGGGAGCTGGGGCCAACGTCCTGACTTTC.

The CDR3 here is CASSSRVNRGQETQYF. Written as DNA, the CDR3 is TGTGCCAGCAGCTCCCGCGTAAACAGGGGGCAAGAGACCCAGTACTTC. The gene calls are TRBV7-2 and TRBJ2-5, with 8 positions matching TRBD1. The CDR3 has 16 amino acids. Unmatched junction bases numbered 9, after V lost 4 bases and J lost 2 bases. Germline assignment: CDR1 SGHTA and CDR2 FQGNSA.

The chain links TRBV2 to TRBJ2-1; a possible D gene is TRBD1 (5 bases). The CDR3 is made up of 11 amino acids. Trimming removed 5 bases from V and 6 bases from J, with 5 bases in between. The V gene's germline CDR1 is SNHLY and CDR2 FYNNEI. CDR3 amino acids: CASSRGNEQFF. As DNA, the CDR3 is TGTGCCAGCAGTAGGGGCAATGAGCAGTTCTTC.

The rearrangement links TRBV19 to TRBJ1-5; weak D call: TRBD1 (6 bases). The CDR3 sequence is 17 residues long. From germline, CDR1 is LNHDA and CDR2 SQIVND (reference sequence). Deletions cut 7 bases from V and 2 bases from J, with 21 bases between. This CDR3 is CASTEQWGGLGNQPQHF. CDR3 DNA sequence: TGTGCCAGTACCGAACAGTGGGGGGGGCTGGGCAATCAGCCCCAGCATTTT.

The sample holds a few counts of this clone. The chain uses TRBV5-1 and TRBJ2-1, with D perhaps matching TRBD2 (6 bases). Trimming took 0 bases from V and 7 from J, leaving 20 bases between them. CDR1 SGHRS and CDR2 YFSETQ come from the germline V gene. The CDR3 loop spans 17 amino acids. CDR3 in amino acids: CASSLVIADSLPNEQFF. DNA of the CDR3: TGCGCCAGCAGCTTGGTCATAGCGGACTCCCTCCCAAATGAGCAGTTCTTC.

The chain carries TRBV6-1 and TRBJ2-7; 7 bases are shared with TRBD1. CDR1 MNHNS and CDR2 SASEGT come from the germline V gene. The CDR3 has 14 amino acids. V gave up 6 bases and J gave up 0 bases; unmatched junction bases: 5. The CDR3: CASRRTGSSYEQYF. The DNA of the CDR3 is TGTGCCAGCAGGAGGACAGGAAGCTCCTACGAGCAGTACTTC.

The V and J genes are TRBV5-1 and TRBJ2-1, with D hard to call. The CDR3 is made up of 14 amino acids. V was pared by 5 bases and J by 4 bases, with 13 bases between. Germline V gene sequence: CDR1 SGHRS, CDR2 YFSETQ. Here the CDR3 reads CASSRDGEYNEQFF. The CDR3 DNA reads as TGCGCCAGCAGTCGTGACGGAGAATACAATGAGCAGTTCTTC.

This rearrangement joins TRBV5-6 to TRBJ1-5, with 7 bases lining up with TRBD1. The CDR3 runs 14 residues. CDR1 and CDR2 (germline): SGHDT, YYEEEE. Trimming cost V 3 bases and J 4 bases; bases outside gene matches: 4. CDR3 in DNA: TGTGCCAGCAGCTGGGGGACAGCAAATCAGCCCCAGCATTTT. Amino acids: CASSWGTANQPQHF.

The J gene is TRBJ1-1, the V gene TRBV5-5, with 7 bases that match TRBD1. J was trimmed by 4 bases and V by 0 bases; bases with no gene match: 3. The CDR3 covers 14 residues. The germline gives CDR1 SGHKS, CDR2 YYEKEE (reference sequence). The CDR3 region is CASSLVTGPTEAFF. In DNA, the CDR3 is TGTGCCAGCAGCTTGGTGACAGGGCCCACTGAAGCTTTCTTT.

The chain has TRBV27 and TRBJ2-3, with TRBD1 identical over 11 bases. This CDR3 spans 15 amino acids. Germline loops: CDR1 MNHEY, CDR2 SMNVEV (reference sequence). V was pared by 4 bases and J by 4 bases, with 4 bases of the junction left unmatched. CDR3 residues: CASSSGQGAADTQYF. The CDR3 nucleotides are TGTGCCAGCAGTTCAGGACAGGGGGCGGCAGATACGCAGTATTTT.

The genes are TRBV7-9 and TRBJ2-5, with 11 bases matching TRBD1. Germline V gives CDR1 SEHNR, CDR2 FQNEAQ (reference sequence). Trimming cost V 10 bases and J 3 bases; bases outside gene matches: 4. The length of the CDR3 is 13 residues. CDR3 in DNA: TGTGCCACAACGGGACAGGGGGAAGAGACCCAGTACTTC. It specifies CATTGQGEETQYF. Drawing the rest from reference TRBV7-9 and TRBJ2-5, the complete variable domain is DTGVSQNPRHKITKRGQNVTFRCDPISEHNRLYWYRQTLGQGPEFLTYFQNEAQLEKSRLLSDRFSAERPKGSFSTLEIQRTEQGDSAMYLCATTGQGEETQYFGPGTRLLVL.

The V call is TRBV2, the J call TRBJ1-1, with 7 bases aligning to TRBD1. The length of the CDR3 is 13 residues. CDR1 is SNHLY and CDR2 is FYNNEI in the germline V gene. The V gene end was trimmed by 6 bases and the J gene end by 4 bases; junction bases not matched to a gene: 5. The CDR3 DNA follows: TGTGCCAGCAGCCCGGACAGGAGCACTGAAGCTTTCTTT. Translating gives CASSPDRSTEAFF. The full variable domain, in which reference TRBV2 and TRBJ1-1 provide the parts outside the CDR3, is EPEVTQTPSHQVTQMGQEVILRCVPISNHLYFYWYRQILGQKVEFLVSFYNNEISEKSEIFDDQFSVERPDGSNFTLKIRSTKLEDSAMYFCASSPDRSTEAFFGQGTRLTVV.

The rearrangement links TRBV6-5 to TRBJ1-4; TRBD1 matches 8 bases. This CDR3 has 15 residues. V gave up 6 bases and J gave up 5 bases; unmatched junction bases: 8. CDR1 and CDR2 from the germline V gene are MNHEY and SVGAGI. DNA for the CDR3: TGTGCCAGCAGGCAAGACAGGGGAGTAAATGAAAAACTGTTTTTT. Translating it yields CASRQDRGVNEKLFF.